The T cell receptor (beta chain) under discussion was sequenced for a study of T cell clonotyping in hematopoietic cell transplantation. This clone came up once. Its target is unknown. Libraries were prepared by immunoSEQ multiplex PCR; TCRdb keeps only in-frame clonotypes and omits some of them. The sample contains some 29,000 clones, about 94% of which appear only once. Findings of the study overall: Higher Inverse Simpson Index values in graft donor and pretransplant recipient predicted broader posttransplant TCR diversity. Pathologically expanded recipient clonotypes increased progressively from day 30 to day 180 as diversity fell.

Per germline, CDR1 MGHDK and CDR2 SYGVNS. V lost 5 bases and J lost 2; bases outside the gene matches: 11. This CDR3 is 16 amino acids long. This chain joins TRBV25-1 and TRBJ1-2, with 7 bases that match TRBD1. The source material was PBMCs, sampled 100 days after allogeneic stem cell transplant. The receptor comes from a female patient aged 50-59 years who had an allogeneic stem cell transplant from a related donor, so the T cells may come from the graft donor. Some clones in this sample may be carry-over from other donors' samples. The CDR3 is CASSFHSDRVNYGYTF. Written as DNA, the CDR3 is TGTGCCAGCAGTTTTCACTCCGACAGGGTCAACTATGGCTACACCTTC.